The clone carrying this T cell receptor beta chain has only one observation. Antigen unknown. CD45RO negativity and positive selection for CCR7 defined naive CD8 cells, a population that excluded terminally differentiated effector memory CD45RA+ cells. CDR1 and CDR2 from the germline V gene are LNHDA and SQIVND (reference sequence). The length of the CDR3 is 13 residues. The V gene lost 5 bases and the J gene lost 6 bases, with 10 bases spanning the gap. Assay: immunoSEQ multiplex PCR; the TCRdb copy retains only in-frame clones and omits some. The sample includes around 2,100,000 clones, over 85% of them seen just once. This sample is part of a study of shared clonotypes between healthy human individuals. Study-wide findings and caveats: Few donors limited the genetic and exposure-history diversity represented. Sorted-subset samples were not fully sequenced, rarefaction indicated.

The receptor was derived from a man between 18 and 35 years old in good health. This chain links TRBV19 with TRBJ2-2; no clear D. Material: naive CD8+ T cells sorted from blood. CDR3 bases: TGTGCCAGTAGTCCAAGCGTCGCCGGGGAGCTGTTTTTT. Translation: CASSPSVAGELFF.